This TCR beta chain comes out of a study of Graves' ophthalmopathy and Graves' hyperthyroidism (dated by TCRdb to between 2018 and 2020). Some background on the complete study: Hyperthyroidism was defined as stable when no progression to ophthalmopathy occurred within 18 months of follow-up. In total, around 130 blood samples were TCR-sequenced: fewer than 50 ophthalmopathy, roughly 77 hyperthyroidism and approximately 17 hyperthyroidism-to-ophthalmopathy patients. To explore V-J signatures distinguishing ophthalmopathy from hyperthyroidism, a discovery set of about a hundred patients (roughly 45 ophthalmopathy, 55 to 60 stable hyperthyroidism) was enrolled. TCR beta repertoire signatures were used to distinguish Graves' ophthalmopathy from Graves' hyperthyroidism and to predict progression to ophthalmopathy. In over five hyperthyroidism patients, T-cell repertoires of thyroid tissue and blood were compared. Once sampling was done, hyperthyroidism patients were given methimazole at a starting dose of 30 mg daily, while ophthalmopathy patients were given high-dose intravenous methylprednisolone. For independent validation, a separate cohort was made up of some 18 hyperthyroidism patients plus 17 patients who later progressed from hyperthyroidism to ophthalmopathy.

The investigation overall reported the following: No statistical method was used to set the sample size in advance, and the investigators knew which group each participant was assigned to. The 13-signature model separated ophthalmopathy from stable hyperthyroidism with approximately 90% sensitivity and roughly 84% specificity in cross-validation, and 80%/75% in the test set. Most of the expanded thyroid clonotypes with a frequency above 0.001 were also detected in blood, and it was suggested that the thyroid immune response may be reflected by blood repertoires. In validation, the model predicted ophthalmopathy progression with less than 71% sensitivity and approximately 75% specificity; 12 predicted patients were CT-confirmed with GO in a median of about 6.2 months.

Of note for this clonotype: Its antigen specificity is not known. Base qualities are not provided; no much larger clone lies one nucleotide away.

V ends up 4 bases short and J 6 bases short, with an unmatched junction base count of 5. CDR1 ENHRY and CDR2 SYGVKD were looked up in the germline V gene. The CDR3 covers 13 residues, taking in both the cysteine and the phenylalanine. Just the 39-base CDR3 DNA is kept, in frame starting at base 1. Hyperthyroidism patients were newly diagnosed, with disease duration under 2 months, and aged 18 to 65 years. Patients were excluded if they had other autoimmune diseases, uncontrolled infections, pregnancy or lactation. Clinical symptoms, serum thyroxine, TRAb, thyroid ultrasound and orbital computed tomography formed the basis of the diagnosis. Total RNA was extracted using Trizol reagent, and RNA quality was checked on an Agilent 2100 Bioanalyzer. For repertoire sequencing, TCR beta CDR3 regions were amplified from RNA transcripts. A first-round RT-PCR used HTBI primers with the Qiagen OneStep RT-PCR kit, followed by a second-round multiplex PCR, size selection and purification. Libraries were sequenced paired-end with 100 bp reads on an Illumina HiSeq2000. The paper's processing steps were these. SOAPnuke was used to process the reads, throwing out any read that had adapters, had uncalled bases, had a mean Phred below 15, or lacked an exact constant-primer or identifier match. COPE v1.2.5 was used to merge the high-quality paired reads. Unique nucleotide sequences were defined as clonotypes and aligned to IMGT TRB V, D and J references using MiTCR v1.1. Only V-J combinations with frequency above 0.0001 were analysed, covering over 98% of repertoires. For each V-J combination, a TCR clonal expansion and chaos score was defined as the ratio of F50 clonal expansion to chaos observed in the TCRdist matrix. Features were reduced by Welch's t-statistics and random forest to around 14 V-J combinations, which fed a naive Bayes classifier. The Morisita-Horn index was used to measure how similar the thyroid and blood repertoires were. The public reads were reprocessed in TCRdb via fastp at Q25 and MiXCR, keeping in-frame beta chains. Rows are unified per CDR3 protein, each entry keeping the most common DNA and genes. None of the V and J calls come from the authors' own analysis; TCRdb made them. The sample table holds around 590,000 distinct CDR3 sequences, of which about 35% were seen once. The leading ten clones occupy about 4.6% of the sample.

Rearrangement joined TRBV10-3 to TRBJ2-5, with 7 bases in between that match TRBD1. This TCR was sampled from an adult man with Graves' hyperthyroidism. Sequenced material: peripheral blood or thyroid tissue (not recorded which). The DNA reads TGTGCCATCAGTGGATCGGACAGGAAGACCCAGTACTTC. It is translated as CAISGSDRKTQYF.